This T cell receptor beta chain is from a study of T cell repertoires in ileal Crohn's disease. Background on the study: Surgery for a complication: stricturing in 61%, penetrating in roughly 40%. Biopsies of the neoterminal ileum at postoperative colonoscopy form M6 samples.

This table comes from immunoSEQ multiplex PCR, and its TCRdb copy is limited to in-frame clones, with some not included. The sample yields tens of thousands of clones, 85% to 90% seen once. Time point given: neoterminal ileum biopsy at postoperative endoscopy, about 6 months after surgery. The sequence derives from an adult with Crohn's disease. The sequencing input was ileal tissue.

The chain's CDR3 is CASSGPLGNQPQHF. In nucleotides, the CDR3 is TGTGCCAGCAGTGGCCCCTTGGGCAATCAGCCCCAGCATTTT. The V and J genes are TRBV9 and TRBJ1-5, with D hard to call. Germline V gene data show CDR1 as SGDLS and CDR2 as YYNGEE. Trimming left V 5 bases short and J 2 bases short, with 11 bases between. There are 14 residues in the CDR3.